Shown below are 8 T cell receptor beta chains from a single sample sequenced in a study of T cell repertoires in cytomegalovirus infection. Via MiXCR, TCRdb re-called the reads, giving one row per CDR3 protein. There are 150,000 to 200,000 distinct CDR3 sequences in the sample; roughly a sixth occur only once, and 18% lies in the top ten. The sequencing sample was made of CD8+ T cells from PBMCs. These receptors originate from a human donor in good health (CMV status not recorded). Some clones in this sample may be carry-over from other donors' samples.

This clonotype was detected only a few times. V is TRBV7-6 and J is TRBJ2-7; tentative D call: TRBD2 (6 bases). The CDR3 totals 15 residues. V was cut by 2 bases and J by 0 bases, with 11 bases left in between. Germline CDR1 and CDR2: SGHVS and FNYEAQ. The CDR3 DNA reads TGTGCCAGCAGCTTAAAAGCGGGTTCCTCCTACGAGCAGTACTTC. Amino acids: CASSLKAGSSYEQYF.

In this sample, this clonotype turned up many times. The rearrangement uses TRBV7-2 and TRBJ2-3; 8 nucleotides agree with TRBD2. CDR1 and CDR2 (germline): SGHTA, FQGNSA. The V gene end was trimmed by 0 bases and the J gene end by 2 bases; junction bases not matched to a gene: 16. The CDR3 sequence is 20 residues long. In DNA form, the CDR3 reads TGTGCCAGCAGCTTAGCGAAATTTACGTTGGCGGGGGGACCCACAGATACGCAGTATTTT. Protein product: CASSLAKFTLAGGPTDTQYF.

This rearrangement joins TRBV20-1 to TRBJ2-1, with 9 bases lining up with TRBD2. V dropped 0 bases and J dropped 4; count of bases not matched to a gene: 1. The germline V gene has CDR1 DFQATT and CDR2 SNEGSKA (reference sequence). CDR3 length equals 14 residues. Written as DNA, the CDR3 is TGCAGTGCTAGAGAAACTAGCGGGTACAATGAGCAGTTCTTC. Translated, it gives CSARETSGYNEQFF.

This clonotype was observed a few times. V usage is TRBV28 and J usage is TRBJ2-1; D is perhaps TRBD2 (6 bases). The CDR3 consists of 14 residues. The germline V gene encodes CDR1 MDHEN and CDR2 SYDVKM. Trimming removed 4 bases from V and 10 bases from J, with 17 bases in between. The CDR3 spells CASSSFSGRGEQFF. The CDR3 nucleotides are TGTGCCAGCAGTTCCTTTTCCGGGAGAGGGGAGCAGTTCTTC.

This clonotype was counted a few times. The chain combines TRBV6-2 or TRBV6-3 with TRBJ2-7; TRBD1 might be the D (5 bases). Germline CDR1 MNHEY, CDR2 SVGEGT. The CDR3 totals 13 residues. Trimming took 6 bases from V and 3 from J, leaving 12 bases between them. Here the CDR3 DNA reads TGTGCCAGCAGATTCCAGGGCTTCTACGAGCAGTACTTC. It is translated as CASRFQGFYEQYF.

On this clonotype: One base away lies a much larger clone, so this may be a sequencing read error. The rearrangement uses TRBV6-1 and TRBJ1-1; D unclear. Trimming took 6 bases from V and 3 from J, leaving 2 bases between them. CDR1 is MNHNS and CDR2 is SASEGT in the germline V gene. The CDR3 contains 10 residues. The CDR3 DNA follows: TGTGCCAGCAGCCACACTGAAGCTTTCTTT. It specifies CASSHTEAFF.

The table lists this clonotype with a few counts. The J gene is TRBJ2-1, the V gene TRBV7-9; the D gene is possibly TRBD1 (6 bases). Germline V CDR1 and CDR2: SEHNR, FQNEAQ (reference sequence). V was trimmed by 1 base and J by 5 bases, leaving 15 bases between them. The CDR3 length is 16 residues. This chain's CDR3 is CASSLVSGATDNEQFF. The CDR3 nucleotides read TGTGCCAGCAGCTTAGTCTCAGGGGCAACAGACAATGAGCAGTTCTTC.

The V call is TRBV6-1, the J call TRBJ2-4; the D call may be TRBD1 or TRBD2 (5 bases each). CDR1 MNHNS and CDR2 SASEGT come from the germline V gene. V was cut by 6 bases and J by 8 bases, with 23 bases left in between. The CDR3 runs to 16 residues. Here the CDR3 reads CASSPTSPGRPHIQYF. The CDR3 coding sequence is TGTGCCAGCAGCCCAACATCACCGGGACGGCCCCACATTCAGTACTTC.